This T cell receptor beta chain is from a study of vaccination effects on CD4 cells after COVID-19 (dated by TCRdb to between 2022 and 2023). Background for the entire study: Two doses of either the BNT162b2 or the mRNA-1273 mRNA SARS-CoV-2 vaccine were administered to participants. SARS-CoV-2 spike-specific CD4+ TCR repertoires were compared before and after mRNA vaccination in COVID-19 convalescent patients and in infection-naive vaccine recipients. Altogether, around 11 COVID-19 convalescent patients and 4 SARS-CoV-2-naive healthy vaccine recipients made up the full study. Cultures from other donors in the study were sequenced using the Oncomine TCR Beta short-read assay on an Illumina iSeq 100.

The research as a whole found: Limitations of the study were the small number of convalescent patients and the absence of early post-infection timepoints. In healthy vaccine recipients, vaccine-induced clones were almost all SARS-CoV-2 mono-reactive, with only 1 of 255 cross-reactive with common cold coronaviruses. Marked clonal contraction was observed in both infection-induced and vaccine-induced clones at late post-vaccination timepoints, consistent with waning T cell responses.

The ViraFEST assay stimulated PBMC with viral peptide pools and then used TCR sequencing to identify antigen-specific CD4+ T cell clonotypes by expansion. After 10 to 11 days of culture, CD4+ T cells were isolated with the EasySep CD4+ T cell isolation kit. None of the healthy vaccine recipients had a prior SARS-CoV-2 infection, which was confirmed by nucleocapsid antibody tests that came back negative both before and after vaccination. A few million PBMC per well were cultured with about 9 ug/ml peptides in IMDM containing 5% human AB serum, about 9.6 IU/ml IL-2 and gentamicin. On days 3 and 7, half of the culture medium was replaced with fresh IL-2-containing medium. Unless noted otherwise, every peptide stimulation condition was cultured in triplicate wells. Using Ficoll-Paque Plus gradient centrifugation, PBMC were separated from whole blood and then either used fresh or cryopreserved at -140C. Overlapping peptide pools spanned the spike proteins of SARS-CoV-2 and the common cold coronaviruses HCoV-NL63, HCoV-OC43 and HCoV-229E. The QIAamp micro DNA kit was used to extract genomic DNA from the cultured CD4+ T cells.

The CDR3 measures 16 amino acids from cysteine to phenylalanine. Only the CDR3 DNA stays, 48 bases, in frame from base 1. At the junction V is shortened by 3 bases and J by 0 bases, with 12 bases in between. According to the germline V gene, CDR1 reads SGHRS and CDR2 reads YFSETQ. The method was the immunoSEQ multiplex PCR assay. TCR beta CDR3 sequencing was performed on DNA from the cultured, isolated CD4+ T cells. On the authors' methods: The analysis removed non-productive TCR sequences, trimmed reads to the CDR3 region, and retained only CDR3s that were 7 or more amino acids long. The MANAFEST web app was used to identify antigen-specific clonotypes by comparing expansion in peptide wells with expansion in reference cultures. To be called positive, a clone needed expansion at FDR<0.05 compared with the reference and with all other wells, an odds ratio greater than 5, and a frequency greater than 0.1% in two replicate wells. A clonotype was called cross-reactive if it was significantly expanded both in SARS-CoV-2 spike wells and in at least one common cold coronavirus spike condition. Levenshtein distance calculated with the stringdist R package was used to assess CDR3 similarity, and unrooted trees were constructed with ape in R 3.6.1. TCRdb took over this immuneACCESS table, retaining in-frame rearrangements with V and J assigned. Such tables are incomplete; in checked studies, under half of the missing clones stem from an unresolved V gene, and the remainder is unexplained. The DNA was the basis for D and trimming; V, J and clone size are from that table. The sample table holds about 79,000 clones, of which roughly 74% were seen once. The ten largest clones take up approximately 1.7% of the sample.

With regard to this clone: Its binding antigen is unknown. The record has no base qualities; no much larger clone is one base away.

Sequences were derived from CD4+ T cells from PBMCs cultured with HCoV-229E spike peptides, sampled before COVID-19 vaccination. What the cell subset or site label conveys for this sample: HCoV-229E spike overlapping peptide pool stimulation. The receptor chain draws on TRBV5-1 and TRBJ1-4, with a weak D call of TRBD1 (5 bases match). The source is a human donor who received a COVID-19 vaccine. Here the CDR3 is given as CASSSGTQATNEKLFF. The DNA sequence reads TGCGCCAGCAGCTCCGGGACCCAGGCAACTAATGAAAAACTGTTTTTT.